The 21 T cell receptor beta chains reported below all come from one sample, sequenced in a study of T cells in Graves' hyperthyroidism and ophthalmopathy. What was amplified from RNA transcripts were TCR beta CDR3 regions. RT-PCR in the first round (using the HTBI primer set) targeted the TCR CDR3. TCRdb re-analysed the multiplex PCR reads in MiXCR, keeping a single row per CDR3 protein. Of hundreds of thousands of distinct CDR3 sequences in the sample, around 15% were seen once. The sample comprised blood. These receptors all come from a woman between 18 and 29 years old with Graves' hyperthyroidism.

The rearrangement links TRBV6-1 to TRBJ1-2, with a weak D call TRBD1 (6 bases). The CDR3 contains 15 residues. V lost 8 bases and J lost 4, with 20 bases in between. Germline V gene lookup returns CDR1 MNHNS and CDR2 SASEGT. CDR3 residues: CASRKGQLGPYGYTF. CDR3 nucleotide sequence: TGTGCCAGCCGCAAAGGACAGCTTGGACCCTATGGCTACACCTTC.

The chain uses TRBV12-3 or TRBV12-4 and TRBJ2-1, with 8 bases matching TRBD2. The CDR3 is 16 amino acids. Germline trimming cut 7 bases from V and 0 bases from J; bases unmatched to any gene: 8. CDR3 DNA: TGTGCCAGCACCGGACTAGCACCAAGCTCCTACAATGAGCAGTTCTTC. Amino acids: CASTGLAPSSYNEQFF.

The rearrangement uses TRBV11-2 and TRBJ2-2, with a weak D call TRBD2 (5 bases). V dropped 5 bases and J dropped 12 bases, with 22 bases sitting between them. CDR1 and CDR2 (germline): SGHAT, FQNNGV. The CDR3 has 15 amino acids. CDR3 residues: CASSHQAGLVVKLFF. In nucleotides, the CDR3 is TGTGCCAGCAGCCACCAGGCGGGCCTTGTGGTTAAGCTGTTTTTT.

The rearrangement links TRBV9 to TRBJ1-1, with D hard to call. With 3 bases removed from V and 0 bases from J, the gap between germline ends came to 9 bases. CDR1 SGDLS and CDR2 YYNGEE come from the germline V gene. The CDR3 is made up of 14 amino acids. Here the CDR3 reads CASSAIQVNTEAFF. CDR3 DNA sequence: TGTGCCAGCAGCGCAATCCAGGTGAACACTGAAGCTTTCTTT. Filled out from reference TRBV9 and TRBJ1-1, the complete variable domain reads DSGVTQTPKHLITATGQRVTLRCSPRSGDLSVYWYQQSLDQGLQFLIQYYNGEERAKGNILERFSAQQFPDLHSELNLSSLELGDSALYFCASSAIQVNTEAFFGQGTRLTVV.

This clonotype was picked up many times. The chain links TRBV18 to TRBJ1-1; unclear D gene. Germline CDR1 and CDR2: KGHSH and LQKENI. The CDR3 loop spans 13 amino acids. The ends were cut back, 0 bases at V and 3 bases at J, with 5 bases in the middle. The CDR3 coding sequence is TGTGCCAGCTCACCACCGACGGACACTGAAGCTTTCTTT. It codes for CASSPPTDTEAFF. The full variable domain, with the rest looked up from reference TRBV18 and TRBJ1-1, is NAGVMQNPRHLVRRRGQEARLRCSPMKGHSHVYWYRQLPEEGLKFMVYLQKENIIDESGMPKERFSAEFPKEGPSILRIQQVVRGDSAAYFCASSPPTDTEAFFGQGTRLTVV.

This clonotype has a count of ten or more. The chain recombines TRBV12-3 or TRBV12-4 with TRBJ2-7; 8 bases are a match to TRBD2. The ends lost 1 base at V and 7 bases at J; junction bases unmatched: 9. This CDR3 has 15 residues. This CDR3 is CASSLVASGYNEQYF. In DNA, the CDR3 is TGTGCCAGCAGTTTAGTCGCTAGCGGGTATAATGAGCAGTACTTC.

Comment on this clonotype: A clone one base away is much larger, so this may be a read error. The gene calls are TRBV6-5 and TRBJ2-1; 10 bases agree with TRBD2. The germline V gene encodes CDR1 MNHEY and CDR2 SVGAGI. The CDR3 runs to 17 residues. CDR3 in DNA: TGTGCCAGCGGTTACCAATTCAGCGGGAGGGCCTTGCATGAGCAGTTCTTC. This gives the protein CASGYQFSGRALHEQFF.

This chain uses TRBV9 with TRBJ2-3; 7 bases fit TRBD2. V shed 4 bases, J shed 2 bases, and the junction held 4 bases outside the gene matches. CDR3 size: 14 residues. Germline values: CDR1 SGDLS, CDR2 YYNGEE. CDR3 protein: CASSTGGTTDTQYF. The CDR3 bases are TGTGCCAGCAGCACGGGAGGCACCACAGATACGCAGTATTTT.

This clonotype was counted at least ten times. CDR3: CSASRVPSNTEAFF. In DNA form, the CDR3 reads TGCAGTGCTAGTCGAGTTCCTTCGAACACTGAAGCTTTCTTT. The J gene is TRBJ1-1, the V gene TRBV20-1, with D hard to call. CDR1 and CDR2 from the germline V gene are DFQATT and SNEGSKA (reference sequence). The CDR3 has 14 amino acids. Trimming cost V 3 bases and J 1 base, with 12 bases left between them.

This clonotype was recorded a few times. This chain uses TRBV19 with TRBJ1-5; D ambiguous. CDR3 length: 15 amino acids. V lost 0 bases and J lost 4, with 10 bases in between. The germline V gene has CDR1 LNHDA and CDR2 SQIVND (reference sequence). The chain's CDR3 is CASSIDHSENQPQHF. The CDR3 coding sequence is TGTGCCAGTAGTATAGATCACTCGGAAAATCAGCCCCAGCATTTT.

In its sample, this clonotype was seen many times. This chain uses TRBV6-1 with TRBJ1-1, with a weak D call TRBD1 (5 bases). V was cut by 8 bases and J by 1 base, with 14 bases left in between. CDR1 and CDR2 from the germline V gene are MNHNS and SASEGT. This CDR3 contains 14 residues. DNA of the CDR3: TGTGCCAGCGAGTCAGGGAGGGAGAACACTGAAGCTTTCTTT. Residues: CASESGRENTEAFF.

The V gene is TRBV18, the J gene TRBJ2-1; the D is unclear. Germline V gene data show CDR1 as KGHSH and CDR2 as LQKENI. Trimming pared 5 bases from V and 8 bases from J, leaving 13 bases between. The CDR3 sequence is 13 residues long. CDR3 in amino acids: CASSATRADEQFF. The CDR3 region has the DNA TGTGCCAGCTCAGCAACTCGGGCGGATGAGCAGTTCTTC.

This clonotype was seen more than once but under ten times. CDR3 DNA sequence: TGTGCCAGCAGGACATTCCGCGGGAGATTTGATGAGCAGTTCTTC. This gives the protein CASRTFRGRFDEQFF. The rearrangement joins TRBV27 to TRBJ2-1; the match to TRBD2 covers 7 bases. The germline V gene encodes CDR1 MNHEY and CDR2 SMNVEV (reference sequence). Trimming removed 6 bases from V and 8 bases from J; junction bases left unmatched: 13. The CDR3 has 15 amino acids.

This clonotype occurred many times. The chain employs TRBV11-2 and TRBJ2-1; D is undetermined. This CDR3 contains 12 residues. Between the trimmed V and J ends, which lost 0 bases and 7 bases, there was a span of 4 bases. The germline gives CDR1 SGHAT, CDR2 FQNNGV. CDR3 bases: TGTGCCAGCAGCTTAGAGTTGAATGAGCAGTTCTTC. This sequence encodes CASSLELNEQFF.

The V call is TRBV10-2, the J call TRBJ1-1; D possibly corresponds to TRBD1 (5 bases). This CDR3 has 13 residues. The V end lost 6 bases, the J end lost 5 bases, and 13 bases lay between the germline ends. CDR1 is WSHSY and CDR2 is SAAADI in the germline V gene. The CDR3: CASREGPGTEAFF. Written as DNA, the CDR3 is TGCGCCAGCAGGGAGGGGCCAGGGACTGAAGCTTTCTTT.

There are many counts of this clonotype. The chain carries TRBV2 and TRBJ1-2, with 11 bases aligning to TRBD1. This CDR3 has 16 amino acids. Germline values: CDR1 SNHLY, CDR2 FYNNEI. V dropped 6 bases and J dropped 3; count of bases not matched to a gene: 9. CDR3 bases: TGTGCCAGCAGGGCTTGGGACAGGGGGTTCTACTATGGCTACACCTTC. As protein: CASRAWDRGFYYGYTF. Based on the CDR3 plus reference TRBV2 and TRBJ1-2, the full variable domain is EPEVTQTPSHQVTQMGQEVILRCVPISNHLYFYWYRQILGQKVEFLVSFYNNEISEKSEIFDDQFSVERPDGSNFTLKIRSTKLEDSAMYFCASRAWDRGFYYGYTFGSGTRLTVV.

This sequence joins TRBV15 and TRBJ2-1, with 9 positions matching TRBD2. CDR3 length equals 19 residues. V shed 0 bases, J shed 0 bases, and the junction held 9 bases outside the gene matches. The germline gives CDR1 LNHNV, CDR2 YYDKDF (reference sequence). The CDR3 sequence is CATSRDTLAGPSSYNEQFF. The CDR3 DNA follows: TGTGCCACCAGCAGAGATACCCTAGCGGGACCGAGCTCCTACAATGAGCAGTTCTTC. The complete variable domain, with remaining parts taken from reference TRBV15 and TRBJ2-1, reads DAMVIQNPRYQVTQFGKPVTLSCSQTLNHNVMYWYQQKSSQAPKLLFHYYDKDFNNEADTPDNFQSRRPNTSFCFLDIRSPGLGDTAMYLCATSRDTLAGPSSYNEQFFGPGTRLTVL.

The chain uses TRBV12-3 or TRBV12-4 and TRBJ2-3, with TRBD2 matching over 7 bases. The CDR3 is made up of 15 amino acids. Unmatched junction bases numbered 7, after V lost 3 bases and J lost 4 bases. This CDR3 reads CASSLRRELPDTQYF. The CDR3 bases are TGTGCCAGCAGTTTGCGGCGGGAGTTACCAGATACGCAGTATTTT.

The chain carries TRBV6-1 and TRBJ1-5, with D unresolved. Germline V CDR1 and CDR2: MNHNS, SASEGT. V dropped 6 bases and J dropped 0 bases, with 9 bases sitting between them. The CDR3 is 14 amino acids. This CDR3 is CASSRSNSNQPQHF. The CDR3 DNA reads TGTGCCAGCAGCCGGAGTAATAGCAATCAGCCCCAGCATTTT.

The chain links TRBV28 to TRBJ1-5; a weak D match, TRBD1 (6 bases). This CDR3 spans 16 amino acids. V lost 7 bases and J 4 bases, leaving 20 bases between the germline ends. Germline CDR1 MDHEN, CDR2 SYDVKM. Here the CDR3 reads CASTLWGASTNQPQHF. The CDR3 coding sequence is TGTGCCAGCACCCTCTGGGGGGCCTCGACTAATCAGCCCCAGCATTTT.

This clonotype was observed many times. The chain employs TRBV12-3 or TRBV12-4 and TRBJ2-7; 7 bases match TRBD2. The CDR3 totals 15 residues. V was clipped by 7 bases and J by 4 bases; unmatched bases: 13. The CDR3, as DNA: TGTGCCAGCACCCACGGCCGGGAGGAAAAATACGAGCAGTACTTC. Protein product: CASTHGREEKYEQYF.